Here is one T cell receptor beta chain with its context. Antigen specificity is unknown. A TCRbeta library incorporating unique molecular identifiers was prepared. TCRdb called the PCR reads again in MiXCR, with one record for every CDR3 protein. The top ten clones hold 29% of a sample with fewer than 550,000 distinct CDR3 sequences, 15% to 20% of them seen once. This sample was included in a study of T-cell reconstitution after alpha-beta-depleted transplantation in children. There are 16 residues in the CDR3. V lost 1 base and J lost 4; bases outside the gene matches: 12. Germline CDR1 is GTSNPN and CDR2 is SVGIG (reference sequence). General study results and limits: Diversity and T-cell counts at one year after transplant derived mostly from new T cells. Reportedly, roughly two months post-transplant, alpha-beta T cells arose from several hundred expanded graft clones. It was surviving recipient T cells and thymic progenitors that gave some patients high TCRbeta diversity at day 60.

This sample comprised PBMCs, mostly from graft donor cells, obtained 360 days after TCRalphabeta/CD19-depleted stem cell transplant. This rearrangement joins TRBV30 to TRBJ2-5, with 7 bases aligning to TRBD2. This clonotype was sampled from a boy under two years old who had a stem cell transplant for Wiskott-Aldrich syndrome, so the T cells may come from the graft donor. CDR3 sequence: CAWSGLAGEVRETQYF. The CDR3 DNA reads as TGTGCCTGGAGTGGTCTCGCGGGAGAGGTTCGAGAGACCCAGTACTTC.